These 22 T cell receptor beta chains were sequenced from one sample in a study of T cells in Graves' hyperthyroidism and ophthalmopathy. From RNA transcripts, TCR beta CDR3 regions were amplified. A set of HTBI primers served as the primers for a first-round RT-PCR of the TCR CDR3. TCRdb processed the multiplex PCR reads anew with MiXCR; each CDR3 protein has one entry. The sample comprises 400,000 to 500,000 distinct CDR3 sequences, roughly 14% of which are singletons, and less than 20% rests with the top ten. Sequences were obtained from blood. Every receptor here comes from a woman aged 18-35 years with Graves' hyperthyroidism.

This clonotype was detected ten times or more. The CDR3: CASSQGRRSSYNEQFF. As DNA, the CDR3 is TGTGCCAGCAGCCAAGGGCGCAGGTCATCCTACAATGAGCAGTTCTTC. J is TRBJ2-1 and V is TRBV3-1; D unresolved. The germline V gene has CDR1 LGHDT and CDR2 YNNKEL (reference sequence). The V end was cut by 1 base, the J end by 1 base, with 11 bases between. CDR3 size: 16 residues.

Ten or more counts support this clonotype. V and J are TRBV12-3 or TRBV12-4 and TRBJ1-3; possibly TRBD1 for D (5 bases). The CDR3 has 16 amino acids. Trimming stripped 4 bases from V and 3 bases from J, with 16 bases between. The CDR3 nucleotides are TGTGCCAGCAGTTCTCCGACAGATCCCCTTGGAAACACCATATATTTT. As protein: CASSSPTDPLGNTIYF.

A few counts support this clonotype. This rearrangement joins TRBV5-1 to TRBJ1-5, with TRBD1 as a possible D gene (5 bases). The CDR3 contains 15 residues. Trimming took off 4 bases at V and 7 bases at J, with 18 bases between the two ends. Germline lookup yields CDR1 SGHRS and CDR2 YFSETQ. The CDR3 coding sequence is TGCGCCAGCAGCGCAGATGGGACCCCCGGGCAGCCCCAGCATTTT. Its translation: CASSADGTPGQPQHF.

This clonotype was detected many times. J is TRBJ1-2 and V is TRBV19; D is uncertain. This CDR3 spans 16 amino acids. Germline loops: CDR1 LNHDA, CDR2 SQIVND (reference sequence). Trimming left V 9 bases short and J 4 bases short, with 24 bases between. In nucleotides, the CDR3 is TGTGCCAGCCAGACCGGGCCATCTGCCCAAATCTATGGCTACACCTTC. Protein product: CASQTGPSAQIYGYTF.

This clonotype was seen many times. The J gene is TRBJ2-3, the V gene TRBV2; D gene uncertain. The V and J ends lost 2 bases and 0 bases respectively, with 9 bases between them. The germline gives CDR1 SNHLY, CDR2 FYNNEI. The CDR3 has 15 amino acids. The CDR3 nucleotides read TGTGCCAGCAGTGAATTGGGCGGTAGCACAGATACGCAGTATTTT. It encodes CASSELGGSTDTQYF.

This clonotype was found many times. The chain has TRBV12-3 or TRBV12-4 and TRBJ1-1, with no clear D. Trimming removed 2 bases at V and 4 bases at J, with 8 bases between. The CDR3 extends over 13 amino acids. CDR3 region: CASSLTGPTEAFF. In DNA, the CDR3 is TGTGCCAGCAGTTTAACCGGGCCCACTGAAGCTTTCTTT.

This clonotype was observed at least ten times. The gene calls are TRBV18 and TRBJ1-1; no firm D call. Trimming removed 3 bases from V and 1 base from J, with 6 bases in between. This CDR3 region has 13 residues. CDR1 and CDR2 from the germline V gene are KGHSH and LQKENI. As DNA, the CDR3 is TGTGCCAGCTCACCGGCACAGAACACTGAAGCTTTCTTT. Translation gives CASSPAQNTEAFF.

This chain joins TRBV7-3 and TRBJ2-1; D unresolved. The V end was cut by 2 bases, the J end by 0 bases, with 8 bases between. This CDR3 contains 15 residues. Germline V gene sequence: CDR1 SGHTA, CDR2 FQGTGA. Here the CDR3 reads CASSLQVSSYNEQFF. The CDR3 bases are TGTGCCAGCAGCTTACAGGTCAGCTCCTACAATGAGCAGTTCTTC.

This clonotype was observed at least ten times. This rearrangement joins TRBV11-2 to TRBJ2-3, with D possibly TRBD2 on 5 matching bases. Germline CDR1 is SGHAT and CDR2 is FQNNGV. With 6 bases removed from V and 1 base from J, the gap between germline ends came to 14 bases. The CDR3 runs to 15 residues. CDR3 DNA sequence: TGTGCCAGCAGACGGACTCTCAGCGGCACAGATACGCAGTATTTT. This encodes CASRRTLSGTDTQYF.

The rearrangement uses TRBV13 and TRBJ1-5; TRBD1 might be the D (5 bases). The germline CDR1 and CDR2 sequences are PRHDT and FYEKMQ (reference sequence). Trimming took off 0 bases at V and 6 bases at J, with 15 bases between the two ends. The CDR3 has 16 amino acids. This CDR3 reads CASSLGLRSGGQPQHF. In nucleotides, the CDR3 is TGTGCCAGCAGCTTAGGCCTAAGGAGTGGGGGTCAGCCCCAGCATTTT.

This clonotype has ten or more counts. V and J are TRBV11-2 and TRBJ1-6; weak D call: TRBD1 (6 bases). With 5 bases removed from V and 0 bases from J, the gap between germline ends came to 14 bases. The CDR3 loop spans 17 amino acids. CDR1 is SGHAT, CDR2 FQNNGV, per germline. The CDR3 bases are TGTGCCAGCAGCGCATCGACAGGCACCTCCTATAATTCACCCCTCCACTTT. Translating gives CASSASTGTSYNSPLHF.

This clonotype was recorded a few times. This chain connects TRBV3-1 to TRBJ1-6, with TRBD1 identical over 12 bases. The CDR3 has 15 amino acids. V gave up 2 bases and J gave up 14 bases; unmatched junction bases: 7. From germline, CDR1 is LGHDT and CDR2 YNNKEL (reference sequence). CDR3 amino acids: CASSQTGTGGEALHF. The DNA of the CDR3 is TGTGCCAGCAGCCAAACCGGGACAGGGGGCGAGGCCCTCCACTTT.

The chain combines TRBV20-1 with TRBJ1-5; D is uncertain. The CDR3 is made up of 14 amino acids. The V end lost 3 bases, the J end lost 4 bases, and 13 bases lay between the germline ends. From germline, CDR1 is DFQATT and CDR2 SNEGSKA (reference sequence). Here the CDR3 reads CSARTFDRNQPQHF. The CDR3, as DNA: TGCAGTGCTAGGACCTTCGATAGGAATCAGCCCCAGCATTTT.

This clonotype was picked up many times. The DNA for the CDR3 is TGTGCCTGGAGTTCGGGCCGGGAGGGGGCCCAGTACTTC. Translated, it gives CAWSSGREGAQYF. The chain carries TRBV30 and TRBJ2-5, with TRBD2 matching over 8 bases. CDR3 size: 13 residues. The ends lost 2 bases at V and 9 bases at J; junction bases unmatched: 8. CDR1 is GTSNPN and CDR2 is SVGIG in the germline V gene (reference sequence).

This clonotype has only a few counts. The chain employs TRBV30 and TRBJ2-3, with D perhaps matching TRBD2 (7 bases). This CDR3 comprises 14 residues. Germline CDR1 reads GTSNPN; CDR2 reads SVGIG (reference sequence). V lost 2 bases and J 6 bases, leaving 15 bases between the germline ends. The CDR3 nucleotides read TGTGCCTGGAGTCGGCGGGGGCCTCCGGATACGCAGTATTTT. This encodes CAWSRRGPPDTQYF. Filled out from reference TRBV30 and TRBJ2-3, the complete variable domain reads SQTIHQWPATLVQPVGSPLSLECTVEGTSNPNLYWYRQAAGRGLQLLFYSVGIGQISSEVPQNLSASRPQDRQFILSSKKLLLSDSGFYLCAWSRRGPPDTQYFGPGTRLTVL.

This clonotype has a count of ten or more. CDR3 DNA sequence: TGTGCCAGCAGTGAAGCCTGGACTAGCGGATCAGATACGCAGTATTTT. It encodes CASSEAWTSGSDTQYF. The chain carries TRBV2 and TRBJ2-3; 10 bases line up with TRBD2. V was pared by 0 bases and J by 4 bases, with 4 bases of the junction left unmatched. The CDR3 covers 16 residues. Germline values: CDR1 SNHLY, CDR2 FYNNEI.

In this sample, this clonotype turned up a few times. The rearrangement joins TRBV7-9 to TRBJ1-1; D is uncertain. Germline CDR1 and CDR2: SEHNR and FQNEAQ (reference sequence). With 5 bases removed from V and 0 bases from J, the gap between germline ends came to 16 bases. The CDR3 totals 16 residues. The CDR3 coding sequence is TGTGCCAGCAGCCGAATCGGACCGCACATGAACACTGAAGCTTTCTTT. The encoded protein is CASSRIGPHMNTEAFF.

In this sample, this clonotype turned up a few times. The J gene is TRBJ2-1, the V gene TRBV11-3; 7 bases match TRBD2. CDR3 size: 16 residues. CDR1 and CDR2 (germline): SGHNT, YENEEA. V lost 5 bases to trimming and J lost 3 bases; unmatched junction nucleotides: 10. The CDR3 DNA reads TGTGCCAGCAGCCCCCATCGCGGGAGAAACTACAATGAGCAGTTCTTC. Its protein is CASSPHRGRNYNEQFF.

A few counts support this clonotype. The rearrangement links TRBV19 to TRBJ1-4; D uncertain. Trimming took off 4 bases at V and 0 bases at J, with 6 bases between the two ends. The germline V gene encodes CDR1 LNHDA and CDR2 SQIVND (reference sequence). The CDR3 has 14 amino acids. In DNA form, the CDR3 reads TGTGCCAGTAGTAAGGGCGCAACTAATGAAAAACTGTTTTTT. As protein: CASSKGATNEKLFF.

J is TRBJ1-1 and V is TRBV6-2 or TRBV6-3, with no clear D. V was pared by 7 bases and J by 5 bases, with 14 bases between. The CDR3 is made up of 13 amino acids. Germline CDR1 reads MNHEY; CDR2 reads SVGEGT. The CDR3, as DNA: TGTGCCAGCACTTATCTAGGTAGGACTGAAGCTTTCTTT. It codes for CASTYLGRTEAFF.

This clonotype was counted ten times or more. The genes are TRBV3-1 and TRBJ2-2, with D unresolved. V was pared by 4 bases and J by 0 bases, with 6 bases between. The CDR3 has 14 residues. Looked up from germline, CDR1 is LGHDT and CDR2 is YNNKEL (reference sequence). Written as DNA, the CDR3 is TGTGCCAGCAGCCTGTGGGCGAACACCGGGGAGCTGTTTTTT. Residues: CASSLWANTGELFF.

The chain links TRBV5-5 to TRBJ2-7; D is possibly TRBD2 (5 bases). The CDR3 runs to 13 residues. Trimming removed 4 bases from V and 7 bases from J, with 15 bases in between. The germline V gene has CDR1 SGHKS and CDR2 YYEKEE (reference sequence). In DNA form, the CDR3 reads TGTGCCAGCAGCCCCCCTGGGAGAGAGGAGCAGTACTTC. This sequence encodes CASSPPGREEQYF.